These T cell receptor beta chains were read from a single sample in a study of T cell repertoires in cytomegalovirus infection. The antigens these receptors bind are not known. TCRdb passed the reads through MiXCR, listing each CDR3 protein once. The sample carries fewer than 1,000,000 distinct CDR3 sequences, 30% to 40% recorded once. The input for sequencing was cultured CD8+ T cells from PBMCs, taken from culture after CMV antigen stimulation. These receptor sequences come from a human donor in good health (CMV status not recorded). Some clones in this sample may be carry-over from other donors' samples. Both conserved end residues are part of each CDR3. A D gene is named only where the DNA matches it firmly. Clone sizes are given selectively: once, few, many, or a class where the clone is expanded.

clone_size j_call d_call cdr3_length v_call cdr3_aa cdr3_nt
many TRBJ1-4 TRBD1 15 TRBV27 CASSSLPGTDEKLFF TGTGCCAGCAGTTCCCTCCCGGGGACAGATGAAAAACTGTTTTTT
many TRBJ1-1 - 15 TRBV7-6 CASSLSRGVSTEAFF TGTGCCAGCAGCTTAAGTAGGGGGGTTTCCACTGAAGCTTTCTTT
many TRBJ1-1 TRBD1 16 TRBV11-2 CASSSWDRGLNTEAFF TGTGCCAGCAGCTCCTGGGACAGGGGTTTGAACACTGAAGCTTTCTTT
- TRBJ2-7 - 13 TRBV27 CASSLRLASEQYF TGTGCCAGCAGTTTAAGGCTAGCTAGCGAGCAGTACTTC
- TRBJ1-1 TRBD1 17 TRBV5-1 CASSSSGTGKANTEAFF TGCGCCAGCAGCTCGTCAGGGACAGGCAAAGCGAACACTGAAGCTTTCTTT
- TRBJ2-3 - 16 TRBV12-3/TRBV12-4 CASSQTGTPETDTQYF TGTGCCAGCAGTCAAACCGGGACCCCCGAGACAGATACGCAGTATTTT
- TRBJ1-4 - 15 TRBV4-1 CASSQETRGNEKLFF TGCGCCAGCAGCCAAGAAACACGGGGGAACGAAAAACTGTTTTTT
- TRBJ2-7 TRBD2 17 TRBV15 CVTSRDPPGGPSYEQYF TGTGTCACCAGCAGAGATCCCCCGGGGGGTCCCTCCTACGAGCAGTACTTC
- TRBJ1-4 TRBD1 14 TRBV9 CASSEGQSNEKLFF TGTGCCAGCAGCGAGGGACAGTCTAATGAAAAACTGTTTTTT
- TRBJ1-4 - 13 TRBV6-6 CASSRRPNEKLFF TGTGCCAGCAGTAGACGGCCTAATGAAAAACTGTTTTTT
few TRBJ1-5 - 14 TRBV7-4 CASSFDAYNQPQHF TGTGCCAGCAGCTTTGACGCCTACAATCAGCCCCAGCATTTT
- TRBJ2-2 TRBD2 16 TRBV20-1 CSARDEASGGTGELFF TGCAGTGCTAGAGATGAGGCTAGCGGGGGTACCGGGGAGCTGTTTTTT
- TRBJ2-1 - 17 TRBV27 CASSFTTAGIHDNEQFF TGTGCCAGCAGTTTTACCACTGCAGGGATTCATGACAATGAGCAGTTCTTC
- TRBJ1-5 - 15 TRBV14 CASSQRLPADQPQHF TGTGCCAGCAGCCAACGACTACCGGCAGATCAGCCCCAGCATTTT
- TRBJ1-2 - 12 TRBV29-1 CSVVQGGDGYTF TGCAGCGTTGTCCAGGGAGGGGATGGCTACACCTTC
- TRBJ1-2 - 12 TRBV7-3 CASYRQDSGYTF TGTGCCAGCTATCGACAGGACAGTGGCTACACCTTC
- TRBJ1-1 TRBD1 15 TRBV7-9 CASSLAGGELSEAFF TGTGCCAGCAGCTTGGCAGGGGGCGAGTTATCTGAAGCTTTCTTT
- TRBJ2-2 - 15 TRBV9 CASSVARLNTGELFF TGTGCCAGCAGCGTAGCCAGACTGAACACCGGGGAGCTGTTTTTT
many TRBJ1-6 - 13 TRBV7-6 CASSPRTFSPLHF TGTGCCAGCAGCCCTCGGACTTTTTCACCCCTCCACTTT
- TRBJ2-5 - 13 TRBV6-6 CASIQGRAETQYF TGTGCCAGCATTCAGGGGCGCGCGGAGACCCAGTACTTC
- TRBJ1-5 - 15 TRBV19 CASSIRDKHNQPQHF TGTGCCAGTAGTATTCGGGACAAGCATAATCAGCCCCAGCATTTT
few TRBJ2-1 - 14 TRBV6-2/TRBV6-3 CASDSGAPYNEQFF TGTGCCAGCGACAGCGGAGCGCCCTACAATGAGCAGTTCTTC
many TRBJ2-1 - 19 TRBV7-6 CASSLDPGSPLSSYNEQFF TGTGCCAGCAGCTTAGATCCCGGGTCTCCCCTAAGCTCCTACAATGAGCAGTTCTTC
- TRBJ1-2 - 13 TRBV19 CASSRRNLYGYTF TGTGCCAGTAGTAGAAGAAACTTATATGGCTACACCTTC
many TRBJ1-3 - 13 TRBV7-9 CASSLEEGNTIYF TGTGCCAGCAGCTTAGAGGAGGGAAACACCATATATTTT
few TRBJ2-7 - 13 TRBV27 CASSWTPSYEQYF TGTGCCAGCAGTTGGACCCCCTCCTACGAGCAGTACTTC
once TRBJ1-6 - 13 TRBV12-3/TRBV12-4 CANSPTFRGLLHF TGTGCCAACAGTCCCACATTCAGGGGTCTCCTCCACTTT
- TRBJ1-1 - 12 TRBV6-6 CASSPGGAGAFF TGTGCCAGCTCCCCGGGAGGGGCTGGTGCTTTCTTT
- TRBJ1-4 - 15 TRBV13 CASSFKGGGNEKLFF TGTGCCAGCAGCTTTAAAGGGGGAGGTAATGAAAAACTGTTTTTT
once TRBJ2-3 - 13 TRBV7-6 CASSLNGREEGYF TGTGCCAGCAGCTTAAACGGCCGCGAGGAAGGGTATTTT
few TRBJ1-4 - 12 TRBV28 CASSPGRTKLFF TGTGCCAGCAGTCCGGGACGGACTAAACTGTTTTTT
few TRBJ2-7 TRBD1 14 TRBV7-9 CASSLPGQIYEQYF TGTGCCAGCAGCTTACCGGGACAGATTTACGAGCAGTACTTC
few TRBJ1-1 TRBD1 18 TRBV7-9 CASSLAGGRHRGDTEAFF TGTGCCAGCAGCTTAGCGGGGGGGAGGCACAGGGGAGACACTGAAGCTTTCTTT
- TRBJ2-3 - 16 TRBV12-3/TRBV12-4 CASSLYIRTGEDTQYF TGTGCCAGCAGTTTATATATTCGGACGGGAGAAGATACGCAGTATTTT
few TRBJ2-7 - 14 TRBV2 CASRTYGGPYEQYF TGTGCCAGCAGGACCTACGGGGGACCCTACGAGCAGTACTTC
- TRBJ2-7 - 15 TRBV7-9 CASSTDRNPTYEQYF TGTGCCAGCAGCACCGACAGGAATCCGACCTACGAGCAGTACTTC
few TRBJ2-1 TRBD2 17 TRBV6-6 CASSSEPSGVSYNEQFF TGTGCCAGCAGTTCCGAGCCTAGCGGAGTCTCCTACAATGAGCAGTTCTTC
- TRBJ2-5 - 13 TRBV29-1 CSVEDRGWETQYF TGCAGCGTTGAAGATCGGGGATGGGAGACCCAGTACTTC
- TRBJ2-7 - 13 TRBV12-3/TRBV12-4 CASSLYSGYEQHF TGTGCCAGCAGTTTATACAGTGGGTACGAGCAGCACTTC
- TRBJ2-7 TRBD1 12 TRBV11-1 CASSRTGNQQYF TGTGCCAGCAGCCGGACAGGCAACCAGCAGTACTTC
- TRBJ1-2 - 11 TRBV29-1 CSVRGGYGYTF TGCAGCGTACGGGGGGGCTATGGCTACACCTTC
- TRBJ2-3 - 17 TRBV6-1 CASSEALDWRGTDTQYF TGTGCCAGCAGTGAAGCTCTAGACTGGAGGGGCACAGATACGCAGTATTTT
many TRBJ1-6 TRBD1 14 TRBV7-8 CASSLTGGQSPLHF TGTGCCAGCAGCTTGACAGGGGGCCAATCACCCCTCCACTTT
- TRBJ2-7 - 12 TRBV2 CASREPPYEQYF TGTGCCAGCAGGGAACCCCCCTACGAGCAGTACTTC
- TRBJ2-6 - 19 TRBV19 CASSILPERALIGANVLTF TGTGCCAGTAGTATACTCCCGGAAAGGGCTCTAATCGGGGCCAACGTCCTGACTTTC